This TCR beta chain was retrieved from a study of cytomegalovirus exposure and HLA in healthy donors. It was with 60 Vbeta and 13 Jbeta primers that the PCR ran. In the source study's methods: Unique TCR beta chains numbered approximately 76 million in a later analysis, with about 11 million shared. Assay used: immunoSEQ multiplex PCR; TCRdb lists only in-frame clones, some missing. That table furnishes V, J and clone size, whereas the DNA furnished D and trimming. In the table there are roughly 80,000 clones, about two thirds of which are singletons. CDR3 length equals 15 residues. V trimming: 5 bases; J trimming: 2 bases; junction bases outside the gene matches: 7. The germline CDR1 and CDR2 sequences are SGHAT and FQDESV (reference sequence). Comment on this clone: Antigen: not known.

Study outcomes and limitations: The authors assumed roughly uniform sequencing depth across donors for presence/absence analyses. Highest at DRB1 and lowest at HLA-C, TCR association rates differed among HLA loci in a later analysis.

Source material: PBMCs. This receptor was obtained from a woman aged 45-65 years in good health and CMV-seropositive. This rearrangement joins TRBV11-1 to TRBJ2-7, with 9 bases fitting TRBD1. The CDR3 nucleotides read TGTGCCAGCAGCCGTTTGCGGGACAGGGCCTACGAGCAGTACTTC. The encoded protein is CASSRLRDRAYEQYF.